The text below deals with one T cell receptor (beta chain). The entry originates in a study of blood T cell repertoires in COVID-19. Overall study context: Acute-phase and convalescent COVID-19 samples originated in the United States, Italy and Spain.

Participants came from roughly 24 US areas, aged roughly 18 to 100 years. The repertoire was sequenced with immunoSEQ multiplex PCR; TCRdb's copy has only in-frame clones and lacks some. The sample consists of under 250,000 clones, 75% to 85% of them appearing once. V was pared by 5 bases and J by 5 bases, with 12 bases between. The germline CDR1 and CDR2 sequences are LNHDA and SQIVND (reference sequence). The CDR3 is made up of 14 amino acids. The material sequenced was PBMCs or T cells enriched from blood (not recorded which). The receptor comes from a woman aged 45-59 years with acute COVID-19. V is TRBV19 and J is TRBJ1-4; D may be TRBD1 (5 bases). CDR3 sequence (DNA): TGTGCCAGTAGTCCACCGGGACTAAATGAAAAACTGTTTTTT. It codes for CASSPPGLNEKLFF.